This TCR beta chain was recovered during a study of blood T cell repertoires in COVID-19. Libraries were prepared by immunoSEQ multiplex PCR; TCRdb keeps only in-frame clonotypes and omits some of them. The table has some 200,000 clones, 80% seen once. From germline, CDR1 is LNHDA and CDR2 SQIVND (reference sequence). Germline trimming cut 6 bases from V and 4 bases from J; bases unmatched to any gene: 6. CDR3 length equals 16 residues. The TCR sequence derives from a woman between 35 and 50 years old with acute COVID-19. V is TRBV19 and J is TRBJ2-5; 15 nucleotides line up with TRBD2. The specimen was PBMCs or T cells enriched from blood (not recorded which). The CDR3 spells CASSIGLAGGLETQYF. CDR3 DNA: TGTGCCAGTAGCATTGGACTAGCGGGGGGGCTAGAGACCCAGTACTTC.